The clone carrying this TCR beta chain has ten or more counts. Its antigen is currently unknown. The entry originates in a study of neurological immune-mediated disorders. Unsorted libraries were prepared from 2 million PBMCs held at -80 C. The study's findings and limits: On phylogenetic grouping, the repertoires of 18 of 34 multiple sclerosis patients fell within one related-CDR3 cluster, constituting a possible signature.

5'RACE generated cDNA with 10-nucleotide random UMIs. A single run covered 15-18 subjects with over 180 million TCR-beta sequences. One entry per CDR3 protein, called by TCRdb with MiXCR from the 5' RACE reads. The table has about 74,000 distinct CDR3 sequences, around 5.2% seen once. Sample: PBMCs. This sequence originates from a man aged 18 to 35 with multiple sclerosis.

The CDR3 bases are TGTGCCTTTGGGACAGCCGGATTTTACGAGCAGTACTTC. It specifies CAFGTAGFYEQYF. The chain couples TRBV30 to TRBJ2-7; 7 bases are shared with TRBD1. This CDR3 contains 13 residues. Germline CDR1 reads GTSNPN; CDR2 reads SVGIG (reference sequence). V was pared by 7 bases and J by 4 bases, with 10 bases of the junction left unmatched.